Presented here are 29 T cell receptor beta chains from one specimen sequenced in a study of T cells in localized non-small cell lung cancer. Repertoires were generated with immunoSEQ multiplex PCR, while TCRdb's copy carries only in-frame clones and drops some. The profile covers some 36,000 clones, with roughly 85% appearing a single time and more than 5.5% taken by the ten largest. The sequencing used peripheral blood mononuclear cells, collected before any cancer treatment. The origin of the receptors is a male donor aged 60 or over with stage II lung adenocarcinoma.

The CDR3, as DNA: TGCGCCAGCAGCCCACAGACGGGAAACACTGAAGCTTTCTTT. Translated, it gives CASSPQTGNTEAFF. The V call is TRBV5-1, the J call TRBJ1-1; no firm D call. This CDR3 is 14 amino acids long. CDR1 and CDR2 from the germline V gene are SGHRS and YFSETQ. V shed 4 bases and J shed 2 bases, with 12 bases lying between them.

This clone was recorded only once. The chain carries TRBV19 and TRBJ2-1; perhaps D is TRBD1 or TRBD2 (5 bases each). This CDR3 comprises 16 residues. V was shortened by 1 base and J by 5 bases, with 15 bases between the two germline ends. Looked up from germline, CDR1 is LNHDA and CDR2 is SQIVND (reference sequence). This chain's CDR3 is CASSIVIGTFNNEQFF. The CDR3 bases are TGTGCCAGTAGTATAGTGATAGGGACGTTTAACAATGAGCAGTTCTTC.

J is TRBJ1-2 and V is TRBV28; TRBD1 matches at 8 bases. This CDR3 is built from 13 residues. Looked up from germline, CDR1 is MDHEN and CDR2 is SYDVKM. J gave up 8 bases and V 6 bases, and 8 bases lay outside the gene matches. The DNA for the CDR3 is TGTGCCAGCAGCCCCGGACAGGGAGGAGGCTACACCTTC. Protein sequence: CASSPGQGGGYTF.

The V gene is TRBV5-1, the J gene TRBJ2-2; 9 bases are shared with TRBD1. The CDR3 is 14 amino acids. The trim removed 4 bases at V and 5 bases at J, leaving 3 bases unmatched. The V gene's germline CDR1 is SGHRS and CDR2 YFSETQ. The CDR3 region has the DNA TGCGCCAGCAGCCGACAGGGGGTAACCGGGGAGCTGTTTTTT. Translation: CASSRQGVTGELFF.

The chain carries TRBV9 and TRBJ1-2, with 9 bases lining up with TRBD1. The V gene end was trimmed by 3 bases and the J gene end by 6 bases; junction bases not matched to a gene: 9. The germline gives CDR1 SGDLS, CDR2 YYNGEE. This CDR3 comprises 15 residues. CDR3 loop: CASSDIGQGPNGYTF. The CDR3 bases are TGTGCCAGCAGCGACATAGGACAGGGGCCAAATGGCTACACCTTC.

This sequence joins TRBV28 and TRBJ2-6; TRBD2 might be the D (5 bases). The CDR3 has 18 residues. Trimming cost V 7 bases and J 0 bases, with 19 bases left between them. Germline assignment: CDR1 MDHEN and CDR2 SYDVKM. CDR3 sequence (DNA): TGTGCCAGCATGTGGTCGGGGATAACCTCCTCTGGGGCCAACGTCCTGACTTTC. Encoded protein: CASMWSGITSSGANVLTF.

The V call is TRBV5-4, the J call TRBJ2-5; 12 positions match TRBD2. The CDR3 runs to 15 residues. The ends lost 4 bases at V and 2 bases at J; junction bases unmatched: 3. Per germline, CDR1 SGHNT and CDR2 YYREEE (reference sequence). The CDR3 coding sequence is TGTGCCAGCAGCCCGGGACTAGCGGGTCAAGAGACCCAGTACTTC. Translated: CASSPGLAGQETQYF.

The chain carries TRBV6-5 and TRBJ2-2; weak D call: TRBD2 (5 bases). The CDR3 loop spans 16 amino acids. In germline, CDR1 is MNHEY, CDR2 SVGAGI. With 0 bases removed from V and 2 bases from J, the gap between germline ends came to 10 bases. CDR3 coding DNA: TGTGCCAGCAGTTACTCGTCGACGGGAAACACCGGGGAGCTGTTTTTT. This sequence encodes CASSYSSTGNTGELFF.

This rearrangement joins TRBV7-7 to TRBJ2-1; D might be TRBD2 (6 bases). With 4 bases removed from V and 8 bases from J, the gap between germline ends came to 18 bases. CDR3 length equals 15 residues. Looked up from germline, CDR1 is SSHAT and CDR2 is FNYEAQ (reference sequence). Here the CDR3 DNA reads TGTGCCAGCAGCTCGGGGGTAGTTAGTTCGGATGAGCAGTTCTTC. Protein product: CASSSGVVSSDEQFF.

The V and J genes are TRBV4-1 and TRBJ2-5; weak D call: TRBD1 (5 bases). In germline, CDR1 is MGHRA, CDR2 YSYEKL. The CDR3 is 15 residues long. V lost 0 bases to trimming and J lost 5 bases, with 13 bases between them. The CDR3 nucleotides are TGCGCCAGCAGCCAAGATAGGGGTTTTTCGGAGACCCAGTACTTC. It codes for CASSQDRGFSETQYF.

This clone was counted only a few times. J is TRBJ2-2 and V is TRBV5-1; a weak D match, TRBD2 (5 bases). The germline gives CDR1 SGHRS, CDR2 YFSETQ. V lost 6 bases and J 0 bases, leaving 9 bases between the germline ends. The CDR3 covers 14 residues. The CDR3 protein is CASTDSANTGELFF. The CDR3 coding sequence is TGCGCCAGCACAGATAGCGCGAACACCGGGGAGCTGTTTTTT.

The chain is built from TRBV9 and TRBJ2-7; TRBD2 aligns across 8 bases. V lost 4 bases and J lost 5; bases outside the gene matches: 11. This CDR3 region has 15 residues. Germline CDR1 is SGDLS and CDR2 is YYNGEE. CDR3 nucleotides: TGTGCCAGCAGCCCTCGTGCGGTAGCGGGAAACGAGCAGTACTTC. Amino acid sequence: CASSPRAVAGNEQYF.

This rearrangement joins TRBV5-1 to TRBJ1-2; D call uncertain. The CDR3 covers 15 residues. Trimming took off 2 bases at V and 7 bases at J, with 18 bases between the two ends. Germline lookup yields CDR1 SGHRS and CDR2 YFSETQ. CDR3 amino acids: CASSLPTKGASGYTF. In DNA, the CDR3 is TGCGCCAGCAGCTTACCGACAAAGGGCGCTTCTGGCTACACCTTC.

This chain links TRBV30 with TRBJ1-6; weak D call: TRBD1 (5 bases). The CDR3 length is 14 residues. V shed 5 bases and J shed 6 bases, with 14 bases lying between them. Germline CDR1 and CDR2: GTSNPN and SVGIG (reference sequence). The CDR3 protein is CAWGAGGSNSPLHF. The CDR3 DNA reads TGTGCCTGGGGAGCGGGGGGAAGTAATTCACCCCTCCACTTT.

The V and J genes are TRBV7-2 and TRBJ1-2; D is unclear. Trimming took off 1 base at V and 0 bases at J, with 12 bases between the two ends. CDR3 length equals 16 residues. Germline CDR1 reads SGHTA; CDR2 reads FQGNSA. In nucleotides, the CDR3 is TGTGCCAGCAGCTTAGAGTCGAGCGGGCCTAACTATGGCTACACCTTC. Translation: CASSLESSGPNYGYTF. Variable domain in full (rest from reference TRBV7-2 and TRBJ1-2): GAGVSQSPSNKVTEKGKDVELRCDPISGHTALYWYRQSLGQGLEFLIYFQGNSAPDKSGLPSDRFSAERTGGSVSTLTIQRTQQEDSAVYLCASSLESSGPNYGYTFGSGTRLTVV.

The chain recombines TRBV7-9 with TRBJ2-1; the match to TRBD2 covers 8 bases. Unmatched junction bases numbered 14, after V lost 7 bases and J lost 9 bases. The CDR3 has 15 residues. Germline V lookup: CDR1 SEHNR, CDR2 FQNEAQ (reference sequence). CDR3 protein: CASTSGGGRWGEQFF. The CDR3 DNA is TGTGCCAGCACCAGCGGAGGCGGGAGGTGGGGTGAGCAGTTCTTC. The variable domain in full, completed from reference TRBV7-9 and TRBJ2-1, reads DTGVSQNPRHKITKRGQNVTFRCDPISEHNRLYWYRQTLGQGPEFLTYFQNEAQLEKSRLLSDRFSAERPKGSFSTLEIQRTEQGDSAMYLCASTSGGGRWGEQFFGPGTRLTVL.

This chain uses TRBV29-1 with TRBJ1-1; TRBD1 might be the D (6 bases). Germline-derived CDR1 and CDR2 are SQVTM and ANQGSEA. This CDR3 contains 13 residues. With 7 bases removed from V and 4 bases from J, the gap between germline ends came to 16 bases. The CDR3 spells CSGIRGGGTEAFF. CDR3 nucleotide sequence: TGCAGCGGGATCCGAGGGGGTGGCACTGAAGCTTTCTTT.

The rearrangement uses TRBV5-1 and TRBJ2-5; D is unclear. The germline gives CDR1 SGHRS, CDR2 YFSETQ. Deletions cut 7 bases from V and 5 bases from J, with 12 bases between. The length of the CDR3 is 12 residues. The CDR3 DNA follows: TGCGCCAGCGGCATTGGTGGGGAGACCCAGTACTTC. Amino acid sequence: CASGIGGETQYF.

V gene TRBV7-6 combines with J gene TRBJ1-1; TRBD1 matches 10 bases. V lost 4 bases and J lost 11; bases outside the gene matches: 4. This CDR3 contains 12 residues. CDR1 is SGHVS, CDR2 FNYEAQ, per germline. The CDR3 DNA sequence: TGTGCCAGCAGCTCGGACAGGGGGACGGCTTTCTTT. Encoded protein: CASSSDRGTAFF.

The J gene is TRBJ2-3, the V gene TRBV5-1; no clear D. CDR3 length equals 12 residues. V was shortened by 0 bases and J by 4 bases, with 3 bases between the two germline ends. Germline lookup yields CDR1 SGHRS and CDR2 YFSETQ. The CDR3 DNA reads as TGCGCCAGCAGCTTGGTGTCAGATACGCAGTATTTT. It specifies CASSLVSDTQYF.

The rearrangement links TRBV9 to TRBJ2-2; D might be TRBD2 (5 bases). This CDR3 spans 12 amino acids. Germline V gives CDR1 SGDLS, CDR2 YYNGEE. Trimming stripped 3 bases from V and 6 bases from J, with 6 bases between. CDR3 sequence: CASSGGSGELFF. The CDR3 DNA reads as TGTGCCAGCAGCGGCGGGTCCGGGGAGCTGTTTTTT.

The chain employs TRBV28 and TRBJ2-5, with 13 nucleotides matching TRBD2. This CDR3 is 19 amino acids long. The trim removed 4 bases at V and 4 bases at J, leaving 15 bases unmatched. Germline values: CDR1 MDHEN, CDR2 SYDVKM. The CDR3 sequence is CASSSSGLAGPNWGETQYF. The CDR3 DNA is TGTGCCAGCAGTTCATCGGGACTAGCGGGACCAAACTGGGGAGAGACCCAGTACTTC.

The V gene is TRBV6-6, the J gene TRBJ1-5, with a weak D call TRBD1 (5 bases). Trimming removed 6 bases at V and 1 base at J, with 16 bases between. Germline V lookup: CDR1 MNHNY, CDR2 SVGAGI (reference sequence). The CDR3 totals 16 residues. The CDR3 DNA follows: TGTGCCAGCAGCCACGGGTCGGGACGGAGCAATCAGCCCCAGCATTTT. It specifies CASSHGSGRSNQPQHF.

The genes are TRBV6-1 and TRBJ1-2; D unclear. The CDR3 has 13 amino acids. V lost 8 bases, J lost 1 base, and 11 bases lay in between. Germline-derived CDR1 and CDR2 are MNHNS and SASEGT. The CDR3 region is CASVFTVNYGYTF. The CDR3 coding sequence is TGTGCCAGCGTGTTTACAGTTAACTATGGCTACACCTTC.

The chain links TRBV5-5 to TRBJ1-1; unclear D gene. The V gene lost 2 bases and the J gene lost 5 bases, with 4 bases spanning the gap. Germline V gene sequence: CDR1 SGHKS, CDR2 YYEKEE (reference sequence). The CDR3 sequence is 11 residues long. The CDR3 region has the DNA TGTGCCAGCAGCTTTAGGACTGAAGCTTTCTTT. This codes for CASSFRTEAFF. Supplemented by reference TRBV5-5 and TRBJ1-1, the full variable domain reads DAGVTQSPTHLIKTRGQQVTLRCSPISGHKSVSWYQQVLGQGPQFIFQYYEKEERGRGNFPDRFSARQFPNYSSELNVNALLLGDSALYLCASSFRTEAFFGQGTRLTVV.

The chain has TRBV19 and TRBJ2-3, with 10 bases identical to TRBD1. Germline CDR1 reads LNHDA; CDR2 reads SQIVND (reference sequence). The J segment lost 1 base and the V segment lost 6 bases, leaving 4 bases of the junction unmatched. The CDR3 contains 15 residues. The CDR3 nucleotides read TGTGCCAGTAGGCCGGGACAGGGGCGCACAGATACGCAGTATTTT. It specifies CASRPGQGRTDTQYF. The variable domain in full, with the rest retrieved from reference TRBV19 and TRBJ2-3, is DGGITQSPKYLFRKEGQNVTLSCEQNLNHDAMYWYRQDPGQGLRLIYYSQIVNDFQKGDIAEGYSVSREKKESFPLTVTSAQKNPTAFYLCASRPGQGRTDTQYFGPGTRLTVL.

The rearrangement links TRBV5-6 to TRBJ2-3; weak D call: TRBD1 (5 bases). V gave up 4 bases and J gave up 2 bases, with 14 bases separating them. The V gene's germline CDR1 is SGHDT and CDR2 YYEEEE. The CDR3 is 15 amino acids. For the CDR3, the DNA is TGTGCCAGCAGCGTGACCCAGGGCTACACAGATACGCAGTATTTT. This translates into CASSVTQGYTDTQYF.

The chain combines TRBV28 with TRBJ2-7; a possible D gene is TRBD2 (5 bases). The V gene lost 8 bases and the J gene lost 3 bases, with 11 bases spanning the gap. From germline, CDR1 is MDHEN and CDR2 SYDVKM. The CDR3 sequence is 12 residues long. The CDR3 DNA sequence: TGTGCCAGCCTTAGAGGGAGCTACGAGCAGTACTTC. Its protein product is CASLRGSYEQYF.

J is TRBJ2-1 and V is TRBV5-8; D might be TRBD2 (5 bases). The germline CDR1 and CDR2 sequences are SGHTS and YDEGEE. V shed 0 bases and J shed 8 bases, with 12 bases lying between them. The CDR3 has 14 amino acids. CDR3 nucleotides: TGTGCCAGCAGCTTGGTGGGAGTGGTCGATGAGCAGTTCTTC. Translated, it gives CASSLVGVVDEQFF.